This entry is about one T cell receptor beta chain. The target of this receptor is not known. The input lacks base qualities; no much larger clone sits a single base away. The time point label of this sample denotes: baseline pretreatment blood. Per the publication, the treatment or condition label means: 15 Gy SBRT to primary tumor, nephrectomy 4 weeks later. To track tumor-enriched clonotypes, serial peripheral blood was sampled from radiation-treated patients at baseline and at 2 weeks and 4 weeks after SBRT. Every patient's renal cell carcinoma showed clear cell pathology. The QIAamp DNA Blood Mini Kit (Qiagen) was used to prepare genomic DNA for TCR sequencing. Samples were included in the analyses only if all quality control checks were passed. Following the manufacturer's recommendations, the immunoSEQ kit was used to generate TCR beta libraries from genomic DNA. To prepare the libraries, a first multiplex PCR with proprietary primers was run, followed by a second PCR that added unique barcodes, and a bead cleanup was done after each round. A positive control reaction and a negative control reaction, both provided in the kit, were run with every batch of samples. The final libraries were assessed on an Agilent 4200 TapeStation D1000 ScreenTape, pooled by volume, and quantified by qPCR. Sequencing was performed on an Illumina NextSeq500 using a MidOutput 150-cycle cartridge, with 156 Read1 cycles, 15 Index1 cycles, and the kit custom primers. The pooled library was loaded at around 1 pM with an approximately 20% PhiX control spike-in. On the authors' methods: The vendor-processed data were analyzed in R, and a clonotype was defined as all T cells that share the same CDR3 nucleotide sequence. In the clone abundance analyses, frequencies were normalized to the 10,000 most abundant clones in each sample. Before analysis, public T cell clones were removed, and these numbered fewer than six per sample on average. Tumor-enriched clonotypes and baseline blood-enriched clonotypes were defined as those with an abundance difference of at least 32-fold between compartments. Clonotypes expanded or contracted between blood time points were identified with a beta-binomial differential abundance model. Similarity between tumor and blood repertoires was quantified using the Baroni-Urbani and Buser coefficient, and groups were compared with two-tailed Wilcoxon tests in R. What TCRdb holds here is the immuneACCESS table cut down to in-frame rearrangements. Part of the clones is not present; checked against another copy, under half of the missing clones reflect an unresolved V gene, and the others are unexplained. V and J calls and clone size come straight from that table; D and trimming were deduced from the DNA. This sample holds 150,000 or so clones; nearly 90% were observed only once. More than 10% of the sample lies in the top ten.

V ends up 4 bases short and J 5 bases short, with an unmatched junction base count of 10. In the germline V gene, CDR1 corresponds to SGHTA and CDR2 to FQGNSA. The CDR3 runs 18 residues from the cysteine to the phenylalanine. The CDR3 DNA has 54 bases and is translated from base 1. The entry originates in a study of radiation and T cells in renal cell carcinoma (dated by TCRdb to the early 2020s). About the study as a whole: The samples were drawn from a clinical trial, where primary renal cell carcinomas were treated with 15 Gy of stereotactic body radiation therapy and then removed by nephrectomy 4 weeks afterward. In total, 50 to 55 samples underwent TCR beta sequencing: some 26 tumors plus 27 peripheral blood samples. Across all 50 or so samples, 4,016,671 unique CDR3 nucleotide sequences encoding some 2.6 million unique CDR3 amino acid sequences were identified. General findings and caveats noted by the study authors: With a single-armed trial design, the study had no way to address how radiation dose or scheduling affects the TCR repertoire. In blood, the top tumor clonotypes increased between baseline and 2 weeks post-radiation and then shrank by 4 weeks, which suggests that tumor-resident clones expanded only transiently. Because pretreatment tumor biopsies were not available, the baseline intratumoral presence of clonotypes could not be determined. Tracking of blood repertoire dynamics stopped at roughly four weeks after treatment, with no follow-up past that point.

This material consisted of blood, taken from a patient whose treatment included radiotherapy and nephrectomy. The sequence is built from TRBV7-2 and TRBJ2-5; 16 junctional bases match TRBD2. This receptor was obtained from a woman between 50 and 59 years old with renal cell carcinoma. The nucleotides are TGTGCCAGCAGCTCGGGGACTAGCGGGGGGGCCGGTCGGGAGACCCAGTACTTC. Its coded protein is CASSSGTSGGAGRETQYF. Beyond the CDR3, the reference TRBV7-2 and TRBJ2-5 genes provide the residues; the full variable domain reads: GAGVSQSPSNKVTEKGKDVELRCDPISGHTALYWYRQSLGQGLEFLIYFQGNSAPDKSGLPSDRFSAERTGGSVSTLTIQRTQQEDSAVYLCASSSGTSGGAGRETQYFGPGTRLLVL.